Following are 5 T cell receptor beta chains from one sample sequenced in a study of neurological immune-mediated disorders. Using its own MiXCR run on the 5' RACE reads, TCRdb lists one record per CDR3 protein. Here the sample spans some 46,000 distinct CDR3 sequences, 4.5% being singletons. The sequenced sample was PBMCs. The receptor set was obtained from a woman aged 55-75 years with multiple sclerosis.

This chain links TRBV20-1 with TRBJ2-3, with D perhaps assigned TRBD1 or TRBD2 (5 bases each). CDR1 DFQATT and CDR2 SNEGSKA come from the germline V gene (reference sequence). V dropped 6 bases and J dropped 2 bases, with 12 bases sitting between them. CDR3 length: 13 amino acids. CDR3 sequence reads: CSAHGTYTDTQYF. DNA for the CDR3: TGCAGTGCCCACGGGACCTACACAGATACGCAGTATTTT.

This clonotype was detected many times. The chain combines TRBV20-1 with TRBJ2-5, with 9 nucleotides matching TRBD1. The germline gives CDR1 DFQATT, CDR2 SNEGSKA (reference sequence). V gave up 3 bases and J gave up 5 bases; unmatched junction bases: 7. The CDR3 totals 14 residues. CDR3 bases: TGCAGTGCTAGCGACAGGGGGATCAGTGAGACCCAGTACTTC. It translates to CSASDRGISETQYF.

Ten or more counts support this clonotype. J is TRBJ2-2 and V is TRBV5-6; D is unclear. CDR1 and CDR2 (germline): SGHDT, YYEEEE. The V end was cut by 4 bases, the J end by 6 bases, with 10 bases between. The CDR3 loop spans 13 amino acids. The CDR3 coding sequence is TGTGCCAGCAGCACCTCATACGCCGGGGAGCTGTTTTTT. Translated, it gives CASSTSYAGELFF.

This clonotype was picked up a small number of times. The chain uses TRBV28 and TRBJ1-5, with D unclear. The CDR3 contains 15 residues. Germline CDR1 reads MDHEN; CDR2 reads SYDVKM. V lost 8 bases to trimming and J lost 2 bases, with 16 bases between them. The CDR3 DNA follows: TGTGCCAGCTGCCCCGGAGGGCGAGGCAATCAGCCCCAGCATTTT. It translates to CASCPGGRGNQPQHF.

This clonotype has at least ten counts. The CDR3 DNA is TGCGCCAGCAGCTCACAGGTGACCACCGGGGAGCTGTTTTTT. Protein sequence: CASSSQVTTGELFF. The chain couples TRBV5-1 to TRBJ2-2, with D perhaps matching TRBD1 (5 bases). The CDR3 has 14 amino acids. The germline V gene encodes CDR1 SGHRS and CDR2 YFSETQ. V shed 3 bases and J shed 4 bases, with 10 bases lying between them.